A selection of T cell receptor beta chains follows, all from one sample in a study of T cells after yellow fever vaccination. TCRdb reprocessed the 5' RACE reads via MiXCR and lists one record per CDR3 protein. The sample yields over 65,000 distinct CDR3 sequences, more than 10% seen once. Sequences were derived from CD8+ T cells not binding an NS4B(214-222) dextramer, sorted from PBMCs, sampled more than 20 days after the first yellow fever vaccination. These receptors all come from a man between 18 and 35 years old who received the YFV17D yellow fever vaccine. Both conserved end residues are part of each CDR3. A D gene is named only where the DNA matches it firmly. Expanded clones are given a class, and other clones once, few, many or no size at all.

d_gene | abundance | j_gene | v_gene | CDR3aa | CDR3nt
NA | many | TRBJ1-2 | TRBV7-9 | CASSLGDYGYTF | TGTGCCAGCAGCTTAGGGGACTATGGCTACACCTTC
TRBD1 | few | TRBJ1-6 | TRBV4-1 | CASSHPGTGVNNSPLHF | TGCGCCAGCAGCCATCCCGGGACAGGGGTTAATAATTCACCCCTCCACTTT
TRBD1 | many | TRBJ2-3 | TRBV6-1 | CASSDRTGGFDTQYF | TGTGCCAGCAGTGACAGGACAGGGGGATTTGATACGCAGTATTTT
TRBD2 | NA | TRBJ2-7 | TRBV4-3 | CASSQATSRGDSYEQYF | TGCGCCAGCAGCCAAGCGACTTCGCGGGGGGACTCCTACGAGCAGTACTTC
NA | few | TRBJ2-1 | TRBV18 | CASSDREVGEQFF | TGTGCCAGCTCAGACCGAGAAGTAGGTGAGCAGTTCTTC
TRBD2 | NA | TRBJ2-5 | TRBV29-1 | CSVELAGGPDQETQYF | TGCAGCGTTGAACTAGCGGGGGGTCCTGACCAAGAGACCCAGTACTTC
TRBD2 | few | TRBJ2-5 | TRBV2 | CASSLRLAGDQETQYF | TGTGCCAGCAGCCTTCGACTAGCGGGTGACCAAGAGACCCAGTACTTC
NA | few | TRBJ1-1 | TRBV19 | CASGKDSGWTEAFF | TGTGCCAGTGGGAAAGACTCGGGATGGACTGAAGCTTTCTTT
TRBD1 | NA | TRBJ2-7 | TRBV6-2/TRBV6-3 | CASSDIPGQGAYEQYF | TGTGCCAGCAGTGACATTCCGGGACAGGGGGCTTACGAGCAGTACTTC
TRBD1 | NA | TRBJ2-7 | TRBV29-1 | CSATGGASYEQYF | TGCAGCGCAACAGGGGGCGCCTCCTACGAGCAGTACTTC
NA | few | TRBJ1-6 | TRBV30 | CAWSVRIGDNSPLHF | TGTGCCTGGAGTGTGAGGATTGGAGATAATTCACCCCTCCACTTT
TRBD1 | few | TRBJ1-1 | TRBV4-1 | CASSRDRALNTEAFF | TGCGCCAGCAGCCGAGACAGGGCCCTCAACACTGAAGCTTTCTTT
NA | few | TRBJ1-5 | TRBV4-2 | CASSQEGLSEGNQPQHF | TGTGCCAGCAGCCAAGAAGGACTTTCGGAGGGCAATCAGCCCCAGCATTTT
TRBD1 | few | TRBJ2-1 | TRBV28 | CASSMDRAFYNEQFF | TGTGCCAGCAGCATGGACAGGGCCTTTTACAATGAGCAGTTCTTC
NA | few | TRBJ1-1 | TRBV7-9 | CASSLLALDEAFF | TGTGCCAGCAGCTTATTAGCCCTCGATGAAGCTTTCTTT
NA | NA | TRBJ2-1 | TRBV19 | CASMGLPSYNEQFF | TGTGCCAGCATGGGACTTCCTTCCTACAATGAGCAGTTCTTC
NA | few | TRBJ2-2 | TRBV4-2 | CASSPGSTGELFF | TGTGCCAGCAGCCCAGGGAGCACCGGGGAGCTGTTTTTT
NA | few | TRBJ1-4 | TRBV27 | CASSLGPGVNEKLFF | TGTGCCAGCAGTTTGGGCCCGGGGGTAAATGAAAAACTGTTTTTT
NA | few | TRBJ1-6 | TRBV6-5 | CASSSQNHNSPLHF | TGTGCCAGCAGTTCCCAGAATCATAATTCACCCCTCCACTTT
NA | NA | TRBJ2-2 | TRBV7-2 | CASSSAGTPNTGELFF | TGTGCCAGCAGCTCAGCCGGGACCCCGAACACCGGGGAGCTGTTTTTT
NA | NA | TRBJ1-2 | TRBV5-4 | CASRIGTGAVNYGYTF | TGTGCCAGCAGGATTGGGACGGGAGCTGTTAACTATGGCTACACCTTC
NA | NA | TRBJ2-7 | TRBV5-4 | CASSLSSGFHGEQYF | TGTGCCAGCAGCTTATCTTCGGGGTTCCACGGCGAGCAGTACTTC
NA | NA | TRBJ1-1 | TRBV5-4 | CASLDWANTEAFF | TGTGCCAGTCTCGACTGGGCTAACACTGAAGCTTTCTTT
TRBD2 | few | TRBJ2-1 | TRBV6-1 | CASRPGTSGEGEQFF | TGTGCCAGCAGGCCCGGGACTAGCGGGGAAGGTGAGCAGTTCTTC
NA | few | TRBJ1-2 | TRBV5-1 | CASIDGGEDGYTF | TGCGCCAGCATCGACGGGGGGGAAGATGGCTACACCTTC
NA | NA | TRBJ1-2 | TRBV9 | CASSSPLGVQGLNYGYTF | TGTGCCAGCAGCTCCCCCCTAGGGGTACAGGGCCTTAACTATGGCTACACCTTC
TRBD1 | few | TRBJ1-1 | TRBV6-1 | CASSDGQGLNTEAFF | TGTGCCAGCAGTGACGGACAGGGGCTCAACACTGAAGCTTTCTTT
TRBD1 | few | TRBJ1-2 | TRBV6-1 | CASSEYLRGGSVGYTF | TGTGCCAGCAGCGAATACCTCAGGGGGGGTAGCGTGGGGTACACCTTC
TRBD1 | NA | TRBJ2-2 | TRBV11-2 | CASSSEGARTGELFF | TGTGCCAGCAGCTCTGAGGGGGCGCGGACCGGGGAGCTGTTTTTT
NA | NA | TRBJ2-7 | TRBV6-2/TRBV6-3 | CASSYRSRPYEQYF | TGTGCCAGCAGTTATCGCAGTAGGCCCTACGAGCAGTACTTC
TRBD2 | few | TRBJ2-3 | TRBV4-3 | CASSQDGTSGYISTDTQYF | TGCGCCAGCAGCCAAGATGGGACTAGCGGGTATATTAGCACAGATACGCAGTATTTT
NA | NA | TRBJ1-1 | TRBV4-1 | CASSPSLTGTEAFF | TGCGCCAGCAGCCCATCTCTCACGGGTACTGAAGCTTTCTTT
NA | few | TRBJ2-2 | TRBV21-1 | CASSGDLVSGGELFF | TGTGCCAGCAGCGGGGATTTAGTGTCGGGCGGGGAGCTGTTTTTT
NA | few | TRBJ1-1 | TRBV14 | CASSQDGRQMNTEAFF | TGTGCCAGCAGCCAAGACGGTCGCCAGATGAACACTGAAGCTTTCTTT
NA | NA | TRBJ1-1 | TRBV6-5 | CASSYSQGTYTEAFF | TGTGCCAGCAGTTACTCGCAGGGAACGTACACTGAAGCTTTCTTT
NA | few | TRBJ2-5 | TRBV7-9 | CASSFQGPQETQYF | TGTGCCAGCAGCTTTCAGGGGCCTCAAGAGACCCAGTACTTC
NA | many | TRBJ2-2 | TRBV12-3/TRBV12-4 | CASSRTSNTGELFF | TGTGCCAGCAGCAGGACGAGTAACACCGGGGAGCTGTTTTTT